The 15 T cell receptor beta chains below were found in one sample sequenced in a study of regulatory T cells in long-lasting Graves disease. Construction of the TCR beta libraries employed iRepertoire HTBI primers in conjunction with Arm-PCR of CDR3 regions. In TCRdb, the multiplex PCR reads were re-called with MiXCR into one record per CDR3 protein. The table includes roughly 500,000 distinct CDR3 sequences, under 25% detected once. Time point noted: persistent/refractory GD, antithyroid drugs over 5 years with positive TRAb. PBMC RNA was the source of the TCR library. Sample: peripheral blood mononuclear cells (PBMCs), taken when the disease was refractory, from a patient treated with antithyroid drugs. These receptors all come from a female donor with Graves disease.

This clonotype was counted at least ten times. The chain links TRBV28 to TRBJ1-5, with 10 bases lining up with TRBD1. Germline trimming cut 8 bases from V and 5 bases from J; bases unmatched to any gene: 21. From germline, CDR1 is MDHEN and CDR2 SYDVKM. The CDR3 totals 19 residues. DNA for the CDR3: TGTGCCAGCGATTCTCCGGGACAGGGGTGGTCAACCAGCCATCAGCCCCAGCATTTT. The encoded protein is CASDSPGQGWSTSHQPQHF.

This clonotype has ten or more counts. The V call is TRBV28, the J call TRBJ2-5; TRBD2 aligns across 8 bases. With 6 bases clipped from V and 2 bases from J, the junction kept 8 bases outside the gene matches. Germline V gene data show CDR1 as MDHEN and CDR2 as SYDVKM. There are 15 residues in the CDR3. CDR3 nucleotides: TGTGCCAGCAGCTTACTACTAGCGGCTCAAGAGACCCAGTACTTC. It codes for CASSLLLAAQETQYF. The full variable domain, its missing parts supplied by reference TRBV28 and TRBJ2-5, is DVKVTQSSRYLVKRTGEKVFLECVQDMDHENMFWYRQDPGLGLRLIYFSYDVKMKEKGDIPEGYSVSREKKERFSLILESASTNQTSMYLCASSLLLAAQETQYFGPGTRLLVL.

Only a few counts were recorded for this clonotype. The V and J genes are TRBV5-1 and TRBJ2-7, with D perhaps TRBD2 (6 bases). The V gene lost 2 bases and the J gene lost 2 bases, with 14 bases spanning the gap. The CDR3 length is 15 residues. Germline CDR1 is SGHRS and CDR2 is YFSETQ. CDR3 sequence reads: CASSFAGTSTYEQYF. CDR3 bases: TGCGCCAGCAGCTTCGCGGGGACCTCCACCTACGAGCAGTACTTC. Supplemented by reference TRBV5-1 and TRBJ2-7, the full variable domain reads KAGVTQTPRYLIKTRGQQVTLSCSPISGHRSVSWYQQTPGQGLQFLFEYFSETQRNKGNFPGRFSGRQFSNSRSEMNVSTLELGDSALYLCASSFAGTSTYEQYFGPGTRLTVT.

A word on this clonotype: Lacking the conserved final phenylalanine or tryptophan, this CDR3 likely reflects a read error. The J gene is TRBJ2-5, the V gene TRBV28; TRBD1 is a possible D gene (6 bases). The germline V gene encodes CDR1 MDHEN and CDR2 SYDVKM. The CDR3 totals 14 residues. The CDR3 DNA reads as TGCGCCAGCAGTCGACAGGTGGATGGAGAGACCCAGTACCTC. Translation gives CASSRQVDGETQYL.

This clonotype was seen a single time. The V and J genes are TRBV7-2 and TRBJ2-3; 7 nucleotides line up with TRBD2. This CDR3 is 17 amino acids long. Unmatched junction bases numbered 15, after V lost 5 bases and J lost 4 bases. Germline assignment: CDR1 SGHTA and CDR2 FQGNSA. The CDR3 DNA is TGTGCCAGCAGCGGTAGGGTGGGGCTAGCGGTCGCAGATACGCAGTATTTT. Protein: CASSGRVGLAVADTQYF.

This clonotype showed up just a few times. The chain uses TRBV29-1 and TRBJ1-1; D gene ambiguous. Germline CDR1 and CDR2: SQVTM and ANQGSEA. Between the trimmed V and J ends, which lost 1 base and 0 bases, there was a span of 6 bases. CDR3 length: 13 residues. In DNA, the CDR3 is TGCAGCGTTGAAGGGCAAGTGAACACTGAAGCTTTCTTT. Its protein product is CSVEGQVNTEAFF.

The J gene is TRBJ2-7, the V gene TRBV11-2; 8 nucleotides match TRBD2. Per the germline V gene, CDR1 is SGHAT and CDR2 is FQNNGV. Germline trimming cut 2 bases from V and 6 bases from J; bases unmatched to any gene: 18. This CDR3 spans 18 amino acids. The CDR3 DNA reads as TGTGCCAGCAGCTTATCGGGACTAGTGGGGGGGCCTTCCGGCGAGCAGTACTTC. It translates to CASSLSGLVGGPSGEQYF. The full variable domain, completed using reference TRBV11-2 and TRBJ2-7, is EAGVAQSPRYKIIEKRQSVAFWCNPISGHATLYWYQQILGQGPKLLIQFQNNGVVDDSQLPKDRFSAERLKGVDSTLKIQPAKLEDSAVYLCASSLSGLVGGPSGEQYFGPGTRLTVT.

The rearrangement uses TRBV20-1 and TRBJ2-7, with 9 bases fitting TRBD2. Germline V CDR1 and CDR2: DFQATT, SNEGSKA (reference sequence). The ends lost 0 bases at V and 6 bases at J; junction bases unmatched: 12. This CDR3 region has 16 residues. Written as DNA, the CDR3 is TGCAGTGCTAGAGATCCCCCTAGCGGGGAATCGGGCGAGCAGTACTTC. This sequence encodes CSARDPPSGESGEQYF.

The table lists this clonotype with many counts. V and J are TRBV12-5 and TRBJ1-1; D gene uncertain. CDR1 LGHNT and CDR2 FRNRAP come from the germline V gene. The V end lost 5 bases, the J end lost 6 bases, and 13 bases lay between the germline ends. The CDR3 is made up of 13 amino acids. The CDR3 nucleotides read TGTGCTAGTGGTCGCAGTCCGGGGTCTGAAGCTTTCTTT. Its protein is CASGRSPGSEAFF.

This clonotype was seen a few times. The V and J genes are TRBV12-3 or TRBV12-4 and TRBJ2-7; D gene ambiguous. Trimming cost V 0 bases and J 7 bases, with 16 bases left between them. The CDR3 extends over 15 amino acids. The DNA for the CDR3 is TGTGCCAGCAGTTTAGCGTGGCAGCTACTGGGAGAGCAGTACTTC. Translated: CASSLAWQLLGEQYF.

This clonotype was seen only a few times. The V and J genes are TRBV11-3 and TRBJ2-1, with 9 bases aligning to TRBD2. Germline lookup yields CDR1 SGHNT and CDR2 YENEEA. Germline trimming cut 0 bases from V and 1 base from J; bases unmatched to any gene: 7. This CDR3 region has 18 residues. CDR3: CASSLEASGDASYNEQFF. The DNA of the CDR3 is TGTGCCAGCAGCTTAGAGGCTAGCGGGGACGCTTCCTACAATGAGCAGTTCTTC.

This clonotype was found a few times. In nucleotides, the CDR3 is TGTGCCAGTAGTATTGGCGGGGTCGGGGCCAACGTCCTGACTTTC. This gives the protein CASSIGGVGANVLTF. This rearrangement joins TRBV19 to TRBJ2-6; TRBD2 might be the D (6 bases). With 3 bases removed from V and 4 bases from J, the gap between germline ends came to 10 bases. The CDR3 spans 15 residues. In germline, CDR1 is LNHDA, CDR2 SQIVND (reference sequence).

The table lists this clonotype with a few counts. The chain joins TRBV28 to TRBJ2-3; D perhaps matches TRBD2 (8 bases). V lost 1 base, J lost 0 bases, and 23 bases lay in between. The CDR3 runs to 20 residues. Germline V CDR1 and CDR2: MDHEN, SYDVKM. In DNA form, the CDR3 reads TGTGCCAGCAGTTTATACGGGACAGCCTGGGAGCGGGAGAGCACAGATACGCAGTATTTT. Translating it yields CASSLYGTAWERESTDTQYF. The entire variable domain, with the rest obtained from reference TRBV28 and TRBJ2-3, is as follows: DVKVTQSSRYLVKRTGEKVFLECVQDMDHENMFWYRQDPGLGLRLIYFSYDVKMKEKGDIPEGYSVSREKKERFSLILESASTNQTSMYLCASSLYGTAWERESTDTQYFGPGTRLTVL.

In its sample, this clonotype was seen many times. This chain uses TRBV24-1 with TRBJ2-5; 10 bases agree with TRBD2. V lost 4 bases, J lost 5 bases, and 12 bases stayed unmatched. The germline V gene encodes CDR1 KGHDR and CDR2 SFDVKD. CDR3 length: 17 amino acids. CDR3 DNA sequence: TGTGCCACCAGTGAAAGGGGAGCGGGGGGGCCTCGGGAGACCCAGTACTTC. It codes for CATSERGAGGPRETQYF.

About this clonotype itself: This clone may be a read error of a much larger clone one base away. The CDR3 DNA is TGTGCCAGCAGCACTAGGGACGGCGTCTTAGGCTACGCCTTC. Amino acid sequence: CASSTRDGVLGYAF. The chain recombines TRBV2 with TRBJ1-2, with D perhaps matching TRBD1 (5 bases). The CDR3 totals 14 residues. Germline CDR1 and CDR2: SNHLY and FYNNEI. Looking up the rest from reference TRBV2 and TRBJ1-2 gives the full variable domain: EPEVTQTPSHQVTQMGQEVILRCVPISNHLYFYWYRQILGQKVEFLVSFYNNEISEKSEIFDDQFSVERPDGSNFTLKIRSTKLEDSAMYFCASSTRDGVLGYAFGSGTRLTVV.